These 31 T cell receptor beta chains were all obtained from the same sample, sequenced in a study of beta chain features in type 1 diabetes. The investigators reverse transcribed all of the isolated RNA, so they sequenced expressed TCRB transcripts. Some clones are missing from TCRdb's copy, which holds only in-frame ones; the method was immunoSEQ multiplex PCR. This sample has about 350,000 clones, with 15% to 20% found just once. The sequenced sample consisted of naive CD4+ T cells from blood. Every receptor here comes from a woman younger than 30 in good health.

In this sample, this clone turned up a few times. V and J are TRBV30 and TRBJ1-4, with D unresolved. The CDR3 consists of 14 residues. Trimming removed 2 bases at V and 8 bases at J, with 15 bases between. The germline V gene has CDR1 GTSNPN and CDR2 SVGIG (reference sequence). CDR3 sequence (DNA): TGTGCCTGGAGTTTAGATCGATTGGGCGAAAAACTGTTTTTT. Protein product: CAWSLDRLGEKLFF.

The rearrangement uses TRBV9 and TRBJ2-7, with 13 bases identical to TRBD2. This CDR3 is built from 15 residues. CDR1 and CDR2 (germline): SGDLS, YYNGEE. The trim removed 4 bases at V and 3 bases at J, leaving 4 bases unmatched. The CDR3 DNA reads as TGTGCCAGCAGCCCCCGACTAGCGGGAGGCTACGAGCAGTACTTC. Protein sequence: CASSPRLAGGYEQYF.

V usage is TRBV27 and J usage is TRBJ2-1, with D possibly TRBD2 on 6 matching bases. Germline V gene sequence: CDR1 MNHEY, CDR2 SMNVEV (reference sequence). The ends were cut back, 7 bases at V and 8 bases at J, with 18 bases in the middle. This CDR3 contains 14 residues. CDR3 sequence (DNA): TGTGCCAGCATTCGCGGGATCGTAGGGGATGAGCAGTTCTTC. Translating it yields CASIRGIVGDEQFF.

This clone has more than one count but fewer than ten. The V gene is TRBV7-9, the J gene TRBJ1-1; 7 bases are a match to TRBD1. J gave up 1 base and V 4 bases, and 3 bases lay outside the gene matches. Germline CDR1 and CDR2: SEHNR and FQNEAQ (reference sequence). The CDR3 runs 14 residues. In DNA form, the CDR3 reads TGTGCCAGCAGCTCTCGGGACAGGAACACTGAAGCTTTCTTT. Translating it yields CASSSRDRNTEAFF. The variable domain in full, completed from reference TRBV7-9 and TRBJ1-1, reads DTGVSQNPRHKITKRGQNVTFRCDPISEHNRLYWYRQTLGQGPEFLTYFQNEAQLEKSRLLSDRFSAERPKGSFSTLEIQRTEQGDSAMYLCASSSRDRNTEAFFGQGTRLTVV.

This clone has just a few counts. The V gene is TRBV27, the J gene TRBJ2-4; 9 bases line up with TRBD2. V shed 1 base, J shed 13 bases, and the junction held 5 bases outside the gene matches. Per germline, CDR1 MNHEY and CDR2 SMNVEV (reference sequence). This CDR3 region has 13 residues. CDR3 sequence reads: CASSLWVAGEQYF. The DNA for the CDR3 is TGTGCCAGCAGTTTATGGGTAGCGGGAGAGCAGTACTTC.

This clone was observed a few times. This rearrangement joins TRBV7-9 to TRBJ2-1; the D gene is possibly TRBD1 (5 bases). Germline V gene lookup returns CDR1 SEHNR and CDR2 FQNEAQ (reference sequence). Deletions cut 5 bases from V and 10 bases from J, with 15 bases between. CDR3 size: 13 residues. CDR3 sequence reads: CASSPTVQGEQFF. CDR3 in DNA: TGTGCCAGCAGCCCGACTGTTCAGGGCGAGCAGTTCTTC.

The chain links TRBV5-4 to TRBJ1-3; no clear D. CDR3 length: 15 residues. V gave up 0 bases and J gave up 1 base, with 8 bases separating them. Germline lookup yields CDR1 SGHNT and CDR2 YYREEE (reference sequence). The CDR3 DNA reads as TGTGCCAGCAGCTTGGATGGCATTTCTGGAAACACCATATATTTT. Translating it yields CASSLDGISGNTIYF.

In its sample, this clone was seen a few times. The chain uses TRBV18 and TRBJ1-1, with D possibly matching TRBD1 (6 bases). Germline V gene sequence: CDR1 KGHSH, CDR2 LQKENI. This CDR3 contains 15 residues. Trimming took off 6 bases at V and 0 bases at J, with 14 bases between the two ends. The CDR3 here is CASSRLQGLNTEAFF. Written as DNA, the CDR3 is TGTGCCAGCTCGAGACTTCAGGGGTTGAACACTGAAGCTTTCTTT.

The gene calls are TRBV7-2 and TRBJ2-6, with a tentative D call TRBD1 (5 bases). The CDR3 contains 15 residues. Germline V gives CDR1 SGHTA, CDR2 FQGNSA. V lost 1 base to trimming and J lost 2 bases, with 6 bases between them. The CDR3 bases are TGTGCCAGCAGCTTAGAAGGGGCTGGGGCCAACGTCCTGACTTTC. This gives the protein CASSLEGAGANVLTF.

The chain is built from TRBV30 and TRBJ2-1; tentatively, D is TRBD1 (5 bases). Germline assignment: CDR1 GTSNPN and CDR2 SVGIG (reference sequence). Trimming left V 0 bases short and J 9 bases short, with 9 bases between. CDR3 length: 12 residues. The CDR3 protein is CAWSVGVPEQFF. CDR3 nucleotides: TGTGCCTGGAGTGTAGGGGTGCCTGAGCAGTTCTTC.

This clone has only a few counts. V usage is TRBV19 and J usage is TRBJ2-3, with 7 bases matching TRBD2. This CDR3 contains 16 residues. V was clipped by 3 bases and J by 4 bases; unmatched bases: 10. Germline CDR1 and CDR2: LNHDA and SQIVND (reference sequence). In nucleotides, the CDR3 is TGTGCCAGTAGTATTGGGAGCGGGGCTCGCTCAGATACGCAGTATTTT. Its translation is CASSIGSGARSDTQYF.

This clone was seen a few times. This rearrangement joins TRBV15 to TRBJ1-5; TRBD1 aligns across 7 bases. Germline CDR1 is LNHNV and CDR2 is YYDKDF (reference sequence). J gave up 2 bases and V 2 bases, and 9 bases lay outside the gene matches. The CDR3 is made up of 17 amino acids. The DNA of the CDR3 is TGTGCCACCAGCAGACCTTCGACAGGGATGGGCAATCAGCCCCAGCATTTT. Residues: CATSRPSTGMGNQPQHF.

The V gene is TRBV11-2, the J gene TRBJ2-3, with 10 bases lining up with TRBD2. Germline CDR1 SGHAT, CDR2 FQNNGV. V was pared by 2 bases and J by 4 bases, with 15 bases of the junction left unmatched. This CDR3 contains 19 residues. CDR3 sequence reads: CASSLRTITGTSAADTQYF. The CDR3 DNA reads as TGTGCCAGCAGCTTACGCACCATTACCGGGACTAGCGCGGCAGATACGCAGTATTTT.

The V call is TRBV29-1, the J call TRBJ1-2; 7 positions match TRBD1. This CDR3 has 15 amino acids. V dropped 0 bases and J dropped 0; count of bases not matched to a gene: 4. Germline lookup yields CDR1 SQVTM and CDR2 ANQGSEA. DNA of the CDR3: TGCAGCGTTGAAGATTACAGGGGACCTAACTATGGCTACACCTTC. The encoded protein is CSVEDYRGPNYGYTF. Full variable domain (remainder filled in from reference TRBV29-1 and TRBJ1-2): SAVISQKPSRDICQRGTSLTIQCQVDSQVTMMFWYRQQPGQSLTLIATANQGSEATYESGFVIDKFPISRPNLTFSTLTVSNMSPEDSSIYLCSVEDYRGPNYGYTFGSGTRLTVV.

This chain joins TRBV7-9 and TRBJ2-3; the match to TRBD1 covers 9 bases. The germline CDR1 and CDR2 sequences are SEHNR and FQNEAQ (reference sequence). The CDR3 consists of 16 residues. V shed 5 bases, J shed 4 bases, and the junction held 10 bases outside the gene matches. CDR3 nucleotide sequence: TGTGCCAGCAGCCCACCACCGGGACAGGGCCCAGATACGCAGTATTTT. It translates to CASSPPPGQGPDTQYF. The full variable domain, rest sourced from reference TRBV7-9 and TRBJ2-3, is DTGVSQNPRHKITKRGQNVTFRCDPISEHNRLYWYRQTLGQGPEFLTYFQNEAQLEKSRLLSDRFSAERPKGSFSTLEIQRTEQGDSAMYLCASSPPPGQGPDTQYFGPGTRLTVL.

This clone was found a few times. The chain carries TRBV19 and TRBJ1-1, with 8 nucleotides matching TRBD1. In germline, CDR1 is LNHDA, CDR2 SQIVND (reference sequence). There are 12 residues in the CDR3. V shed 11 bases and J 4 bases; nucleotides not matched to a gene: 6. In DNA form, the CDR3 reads TGTGCCGTCCGACAGGGGCTCACTGAAGCTTTCTTT. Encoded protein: CAVRQGLTEAFF.

CDR3 sequence (DNA): TGTGCCACCAGCAGGGCTAGCGGGATTGCAGAGACCCAGTACTTC. This encodes CATSRASGIAETQYF. This chain links TRBV15 with TRBJ2-5; 9 bases are a match to TRBD2. Germline-derived CDR1 and CDR2 are LNHNV and YYDKDF (reference sequence). With V trimmed by 3 bases and J by 4 bases, 6 bases remained unmatched. CDR3 size: 15 residues.

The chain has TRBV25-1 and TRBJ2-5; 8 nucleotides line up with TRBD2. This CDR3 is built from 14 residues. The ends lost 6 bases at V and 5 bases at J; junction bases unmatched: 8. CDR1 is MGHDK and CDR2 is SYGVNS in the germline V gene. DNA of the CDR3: TGTGCCAGCAGGGGGTCTTTAGCGGGGGAGACCCAGTACTTC. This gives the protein CASRGSLAGETQYF.

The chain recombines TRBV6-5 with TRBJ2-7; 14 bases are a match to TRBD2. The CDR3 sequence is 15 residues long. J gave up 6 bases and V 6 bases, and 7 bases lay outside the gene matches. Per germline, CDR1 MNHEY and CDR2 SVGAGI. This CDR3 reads CASSPGLAGDFEQYF. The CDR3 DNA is TGTGCCAGCAGCCCGGGACTAGCGGGAGATTTCGAGCAGTACTTC.

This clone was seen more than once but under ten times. The CDR3 sequence is CSVSLLAGLPYEQYF. CDR3 sequence (DNA): TGCAGCGTTTCCTTACTTGCGGGACTCCCTTACGAGCAGTACTTC. The J gene is TRBJ2-7, the V gene TRBV29-1; D possibly corresponds to TRBD2 (6 bases). The V end was cut by 5 bases, the J end by 4 bases, with 21 bases between. There are 15 residues in the CDR3. Germline CDR1 reads SQVTM; CDR2 reads ANQGSEA.

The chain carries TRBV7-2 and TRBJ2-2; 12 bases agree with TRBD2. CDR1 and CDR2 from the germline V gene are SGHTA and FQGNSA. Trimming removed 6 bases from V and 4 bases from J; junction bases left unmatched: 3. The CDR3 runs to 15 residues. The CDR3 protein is CASRELAGGTGELFF. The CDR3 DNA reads TGTGCCAGCAGGGAACTAGCGGGGGGCACCGGGGAGCTGTTTTTT.

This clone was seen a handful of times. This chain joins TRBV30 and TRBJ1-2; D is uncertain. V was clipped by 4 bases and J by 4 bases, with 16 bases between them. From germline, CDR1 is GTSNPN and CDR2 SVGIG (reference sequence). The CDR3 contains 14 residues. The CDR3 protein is CAWTGGLLAYGYTF. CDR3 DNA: TGTGCCTGGACCGGCGGGTTATTGGCCTATGGCTACACCTTC.

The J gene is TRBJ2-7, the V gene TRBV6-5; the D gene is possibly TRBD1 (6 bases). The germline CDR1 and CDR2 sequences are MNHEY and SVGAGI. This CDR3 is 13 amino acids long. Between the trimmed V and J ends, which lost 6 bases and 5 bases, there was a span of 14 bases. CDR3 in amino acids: CASSLRGRNEQYF. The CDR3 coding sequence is TGTGCCAGCAGCCTCAGGGGACGGAACGAGCAGTACTTC.

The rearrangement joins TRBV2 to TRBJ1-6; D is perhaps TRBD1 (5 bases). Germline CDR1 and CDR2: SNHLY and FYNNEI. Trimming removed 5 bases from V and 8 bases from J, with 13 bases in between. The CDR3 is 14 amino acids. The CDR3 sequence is CASSRRVIDSPLHF. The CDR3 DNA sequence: TGTGCCAGCAGTCGCAGGGTGATTGATTCACCCCTCCACTTT.

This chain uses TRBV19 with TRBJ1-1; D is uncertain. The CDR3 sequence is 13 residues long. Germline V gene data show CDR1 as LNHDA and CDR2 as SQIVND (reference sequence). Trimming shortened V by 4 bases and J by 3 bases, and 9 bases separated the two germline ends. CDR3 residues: CASSTGRYTEAFF. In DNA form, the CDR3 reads TGTGCCAGTAGTACGGGAAGGTACACTGAAGCTTTCTTT.

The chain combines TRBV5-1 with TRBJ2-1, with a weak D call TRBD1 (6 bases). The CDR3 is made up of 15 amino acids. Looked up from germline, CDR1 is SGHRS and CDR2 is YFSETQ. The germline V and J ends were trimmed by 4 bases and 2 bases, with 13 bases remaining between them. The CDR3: CASSLQGIAYNEQFF. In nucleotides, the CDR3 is TGCGCCAGCAGCCTGCAGGGGATCGCCTACAATGAGCAGTTCTTC. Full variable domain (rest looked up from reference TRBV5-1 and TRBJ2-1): KAGVTQTPRYLIKTRGQQVTLSCSPISGHRSVSWYQQTPGQGLQFLFEYFSETQRNKGNFPGRFSGRQFSNSRSEMNVSTLELGDSALYLCASSLQGIAYNEQFFGPGTRLTVL.

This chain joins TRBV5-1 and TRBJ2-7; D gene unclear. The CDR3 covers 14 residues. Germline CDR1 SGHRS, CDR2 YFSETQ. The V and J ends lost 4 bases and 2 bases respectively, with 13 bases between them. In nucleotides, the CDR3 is TGCGCCAGCAGCGCGCTCGGCCAGGCCTACGAGCAGTACTTC. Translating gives CASSALGQAYEQYF. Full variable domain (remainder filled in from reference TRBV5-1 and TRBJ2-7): KAGVTQTPRYLIKTRGQQVTLSCSPISGHRSVSWYQQTPGQGLQFLFEYFSETQRNKGNFPGRFSGRQFSNSRSEMNVSTLELGDSALYLCASSALGQAYEQYFGPGTRLTVT.

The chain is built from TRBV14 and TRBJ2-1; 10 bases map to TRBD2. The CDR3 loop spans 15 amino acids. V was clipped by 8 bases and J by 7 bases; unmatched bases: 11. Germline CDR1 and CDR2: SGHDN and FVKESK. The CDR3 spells CASHSLAGARNEQFF. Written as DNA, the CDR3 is TGTGCCAGCCACAGTCTAGCGGGGGCTAGAAATGAGCAGTTCTTC.

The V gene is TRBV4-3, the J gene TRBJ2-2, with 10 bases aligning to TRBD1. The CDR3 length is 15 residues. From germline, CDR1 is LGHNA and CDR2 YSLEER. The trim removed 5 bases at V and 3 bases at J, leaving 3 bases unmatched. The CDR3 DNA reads TGCGCCAGCAGCGGGACAGGGGCCTACACCGGGGAGCTGTTTTTT. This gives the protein CASSGTGAYTGELFF.

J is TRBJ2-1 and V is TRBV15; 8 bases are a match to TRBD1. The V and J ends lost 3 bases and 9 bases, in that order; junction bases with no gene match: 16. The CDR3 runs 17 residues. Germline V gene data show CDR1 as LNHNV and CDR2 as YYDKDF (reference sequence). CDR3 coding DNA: TGTGCCACCAGCAGCACGGACAGGGTCACATACAACGGTGAGCAGTTCTTC. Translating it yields CATSSTDRVTYNGEQFF.

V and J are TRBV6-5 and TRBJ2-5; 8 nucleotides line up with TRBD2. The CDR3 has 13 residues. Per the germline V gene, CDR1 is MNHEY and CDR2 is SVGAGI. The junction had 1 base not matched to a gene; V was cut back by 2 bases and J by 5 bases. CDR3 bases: TGTGCCAGCAGTTACCCGGGGGGGGAGACCCAGTACTTC. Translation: CASSYPGGETQYF.